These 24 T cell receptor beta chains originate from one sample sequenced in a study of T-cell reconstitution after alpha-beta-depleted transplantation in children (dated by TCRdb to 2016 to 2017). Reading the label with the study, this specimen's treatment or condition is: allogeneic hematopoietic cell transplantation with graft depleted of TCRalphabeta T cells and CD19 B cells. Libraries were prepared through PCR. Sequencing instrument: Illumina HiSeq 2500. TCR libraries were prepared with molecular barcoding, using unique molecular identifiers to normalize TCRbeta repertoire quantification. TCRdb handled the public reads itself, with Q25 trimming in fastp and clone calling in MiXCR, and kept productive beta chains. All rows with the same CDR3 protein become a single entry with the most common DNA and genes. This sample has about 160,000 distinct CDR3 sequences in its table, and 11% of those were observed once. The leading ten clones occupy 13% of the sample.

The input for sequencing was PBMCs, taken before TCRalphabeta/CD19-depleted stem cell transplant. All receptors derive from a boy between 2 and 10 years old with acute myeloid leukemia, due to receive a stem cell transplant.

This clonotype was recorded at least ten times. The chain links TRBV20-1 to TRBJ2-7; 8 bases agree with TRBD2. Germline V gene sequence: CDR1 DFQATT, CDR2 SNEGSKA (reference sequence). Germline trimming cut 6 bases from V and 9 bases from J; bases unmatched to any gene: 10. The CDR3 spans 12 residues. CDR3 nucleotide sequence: TGCAGTGCCCCCGGGACTAGTGGGGGGCAGTACTTC. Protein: CSAPGTSGGQYF.

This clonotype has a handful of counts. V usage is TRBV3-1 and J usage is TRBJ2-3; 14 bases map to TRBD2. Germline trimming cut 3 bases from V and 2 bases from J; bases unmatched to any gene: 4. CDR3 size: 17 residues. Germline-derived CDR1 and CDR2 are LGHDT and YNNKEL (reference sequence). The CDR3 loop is CASSHGTSGGFTDTQYF. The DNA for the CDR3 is TGTGCCAGCAGCCATGGGACTAGCGGGGGTTTCACAGATACGCAGTATTTT.

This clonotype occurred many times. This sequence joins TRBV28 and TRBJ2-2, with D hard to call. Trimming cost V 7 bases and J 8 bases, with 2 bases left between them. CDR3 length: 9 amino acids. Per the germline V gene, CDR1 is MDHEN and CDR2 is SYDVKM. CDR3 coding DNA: TGTGCCAGCAAGGGGGAGCTGTTTTTT. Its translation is CASKGELFF. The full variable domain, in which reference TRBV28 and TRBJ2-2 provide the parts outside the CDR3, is DVKVTQSSRYLVKRTGEKVFLECVQDMDHENMFWYRQDPGLGLRLIYFSYDVKMKEKGDIPEGYSVSREKKERFSLILESASTNQTSMYLCASKGELFFGEGSRLTVL.

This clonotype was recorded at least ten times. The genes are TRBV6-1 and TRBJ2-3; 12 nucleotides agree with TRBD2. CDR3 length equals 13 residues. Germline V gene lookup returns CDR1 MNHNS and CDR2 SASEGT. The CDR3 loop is CATSGSRTDTQYF. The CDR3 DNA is TGTGCGACTAGCGGGAGCCGCACAGATACGCAGTATTTT.

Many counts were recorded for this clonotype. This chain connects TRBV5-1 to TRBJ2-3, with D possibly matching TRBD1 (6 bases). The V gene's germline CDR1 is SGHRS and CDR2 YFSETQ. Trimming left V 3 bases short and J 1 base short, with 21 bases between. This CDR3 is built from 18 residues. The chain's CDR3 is CASSWGTQIGLGTDTQYF. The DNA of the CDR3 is TGCGCCAGCAGCTGGGGGACACAGATCGGCCTAGGCACAGATACGCAGTATTTT. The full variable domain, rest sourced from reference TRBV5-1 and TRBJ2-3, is KAGVTQTPRYLIKTRGQQVTLSCSPISGHRSVSWYQQTPGQGLQFLFEYFSETQRNKGNFPGRFSGRQFSNSRSEMNVSTLELGDSALYLCASSWGTQIGLGTDTQYFGPGTRLTVL.

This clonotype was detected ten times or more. The CDR3 loop is CASSLMGGEQYF. The CDR3 DNA is TGTGCCAGCAGTCTAATGGGAGGGGAGCAGTACTTC. The chain carries TRBV28 and TRBJ2-7; 7 nucleotides match TRBD2. The V and J ends lost 5 bases and 7 bases, in that order; junction bases with no gene match: 5. Germline V gene lookup returns CDR1 MDHEN and CDR2 SYDVKM. The CDR3 is 12 residues long.

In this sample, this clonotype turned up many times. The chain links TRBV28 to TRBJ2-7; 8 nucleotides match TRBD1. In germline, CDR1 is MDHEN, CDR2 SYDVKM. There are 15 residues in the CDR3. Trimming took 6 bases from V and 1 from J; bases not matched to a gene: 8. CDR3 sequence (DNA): TGTGCCAGCAGCCCGACCGGACAGGGATCCTACGAGCAGTACTTC. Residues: CASSPTGQGSYEQYF.

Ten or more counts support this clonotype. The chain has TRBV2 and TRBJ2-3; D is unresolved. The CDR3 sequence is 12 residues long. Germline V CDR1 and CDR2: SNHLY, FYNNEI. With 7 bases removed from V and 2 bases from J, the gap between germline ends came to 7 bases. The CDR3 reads CASKAFTDTQYF. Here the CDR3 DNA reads TGTGCCAGCAAGGCCTTCACAGATACGCAGTATTTT.

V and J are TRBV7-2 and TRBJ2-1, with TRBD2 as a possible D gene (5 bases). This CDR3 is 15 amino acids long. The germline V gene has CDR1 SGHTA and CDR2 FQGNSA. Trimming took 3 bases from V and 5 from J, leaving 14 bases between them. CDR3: CASSLDSMAHNEQFF. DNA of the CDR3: TGTGCCAGCAGCTTGGACTCGATGGCACACAATGAGCAGTTCTTC.

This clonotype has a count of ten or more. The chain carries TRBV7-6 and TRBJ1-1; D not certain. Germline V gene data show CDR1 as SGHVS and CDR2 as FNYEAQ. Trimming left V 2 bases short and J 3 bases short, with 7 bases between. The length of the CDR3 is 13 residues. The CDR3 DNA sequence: TGTGCCAGCAGCTTATACTGGGACACTGAAGCTTTCTTT. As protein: CASSLYWDTEAFF. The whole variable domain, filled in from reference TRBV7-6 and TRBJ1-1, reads GAGVSQSPRYKVTKRGQDVALRCDPISGHVSLYWYRQALGQGPEFLTYFNYEAQQDKSGLPNDRFSAERPEGSISTLTIQRTEQRDSAMYRCASSLYWDTEAFFGQGTRLTVV.

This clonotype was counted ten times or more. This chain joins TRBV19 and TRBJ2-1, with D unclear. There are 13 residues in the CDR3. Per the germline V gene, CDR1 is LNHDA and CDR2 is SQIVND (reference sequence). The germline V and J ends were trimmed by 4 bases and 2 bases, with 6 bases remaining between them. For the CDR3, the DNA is TGTGCCAGTAGTAAGCGAACCTACAATGAGCAGTTCTTC. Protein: CASSKRTYNEQFF.

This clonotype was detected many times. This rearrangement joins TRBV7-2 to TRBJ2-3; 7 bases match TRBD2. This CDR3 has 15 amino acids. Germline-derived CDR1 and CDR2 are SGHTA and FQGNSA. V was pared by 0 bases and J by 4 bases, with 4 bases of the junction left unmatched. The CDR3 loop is CASSLAWLAADTQYF. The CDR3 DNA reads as TGTGCCAGCAGCTTAGCCTGGCTAGCGGCAGATACGCAGTATTTT.

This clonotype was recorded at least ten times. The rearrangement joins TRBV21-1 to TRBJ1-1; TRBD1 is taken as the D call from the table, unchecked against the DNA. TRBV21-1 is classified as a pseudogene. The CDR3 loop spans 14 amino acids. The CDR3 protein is CASEPGQLNTEAFF. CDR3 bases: TGTGCCAGCGAACCGGGACAACTGAACACTGAAGCTTTCTTT.

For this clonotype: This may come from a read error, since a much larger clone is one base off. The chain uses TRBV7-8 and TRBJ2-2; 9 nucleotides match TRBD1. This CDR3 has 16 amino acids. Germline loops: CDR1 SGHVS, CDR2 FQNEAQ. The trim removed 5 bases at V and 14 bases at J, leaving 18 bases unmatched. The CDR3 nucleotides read TGTGCCAGCAGCACTAGGGACAGGGTTTACCATGGTGGACTGTTTTTT. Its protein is CASSTRDRVYHGGLFF.

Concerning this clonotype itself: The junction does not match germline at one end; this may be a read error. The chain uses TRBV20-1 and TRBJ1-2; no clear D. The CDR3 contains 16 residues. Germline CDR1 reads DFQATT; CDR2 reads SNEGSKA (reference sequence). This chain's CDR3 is CCARGRREKHFYGYTF. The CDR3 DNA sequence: TGCTGTGCTAGAGGCAGGCGTGAGAAGCACTTTTATGGCTACACCTTC.

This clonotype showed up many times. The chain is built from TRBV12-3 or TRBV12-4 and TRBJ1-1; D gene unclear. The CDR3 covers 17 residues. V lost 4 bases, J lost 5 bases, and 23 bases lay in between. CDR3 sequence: CASSSTPGKNIGTEAFF. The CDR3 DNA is TGTGCCAGCAGTTCCACCCCGGGGAAAAACATAGGAACTGAAGCTTTCTTT.

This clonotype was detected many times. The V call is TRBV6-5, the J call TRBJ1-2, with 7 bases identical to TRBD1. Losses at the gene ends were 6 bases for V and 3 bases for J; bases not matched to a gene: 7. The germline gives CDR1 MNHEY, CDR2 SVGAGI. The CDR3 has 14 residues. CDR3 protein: CASSRQGEDYGYTF. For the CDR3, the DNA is TGTGCCAGCAGCCGACAGGGCGAGGACTATGGCTACACCTTC.

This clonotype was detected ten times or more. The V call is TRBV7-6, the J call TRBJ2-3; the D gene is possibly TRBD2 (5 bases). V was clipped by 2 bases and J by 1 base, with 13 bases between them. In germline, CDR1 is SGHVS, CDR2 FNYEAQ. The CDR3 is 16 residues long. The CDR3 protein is CASSLYGGAGTDTQYF. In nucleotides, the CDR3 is TGTGCCAGCAGCTTATACGGAGGCGCGGGCACAGATACGCAGTATTTT.

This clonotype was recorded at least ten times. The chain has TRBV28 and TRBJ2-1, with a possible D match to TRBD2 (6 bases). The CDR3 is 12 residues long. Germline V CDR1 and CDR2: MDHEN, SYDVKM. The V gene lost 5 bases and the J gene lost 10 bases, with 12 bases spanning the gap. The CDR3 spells CASSAVRGEQFF. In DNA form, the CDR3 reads TGTGCCAGCAGTGCCGTTCGGGGGGAGCAGTTCTTC.

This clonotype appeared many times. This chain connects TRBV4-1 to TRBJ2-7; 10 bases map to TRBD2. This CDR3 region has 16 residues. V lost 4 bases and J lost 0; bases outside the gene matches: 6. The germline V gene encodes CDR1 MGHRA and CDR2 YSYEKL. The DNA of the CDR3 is TGCGCCAGCAGCCTATATAGCGGGAGGTACTCCTACGAGCAGTACTTC. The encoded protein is CASSLYSGRYSYEQYF.

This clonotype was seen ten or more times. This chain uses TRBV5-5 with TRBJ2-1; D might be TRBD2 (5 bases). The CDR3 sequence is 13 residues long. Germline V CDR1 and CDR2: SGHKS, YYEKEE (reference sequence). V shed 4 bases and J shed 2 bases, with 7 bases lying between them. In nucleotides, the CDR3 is TGTGCCAGCAGCCCCGGGGCCTACAATGAGCAGTTCTTC. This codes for CASSPGAYNEQFF.

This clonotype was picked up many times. The DNA for the CDR3 is TGTGCCAGCAGTTACCCCCTCCTCGGTTATGGCTACACCTTC. This encodes CASSYPLLGYGYTF. This chain links TRBV6-2 or TRBV6-3 with TRBJ1-2; D is ambiguous. The CDR3 totals 14 residues. Between the trimmed V and J ends, which lost 2 bases and 5 bases, there was a span of 12 bases. CDR1 and CDR2 from the germline V gene are MNHEY and SVGEGT.

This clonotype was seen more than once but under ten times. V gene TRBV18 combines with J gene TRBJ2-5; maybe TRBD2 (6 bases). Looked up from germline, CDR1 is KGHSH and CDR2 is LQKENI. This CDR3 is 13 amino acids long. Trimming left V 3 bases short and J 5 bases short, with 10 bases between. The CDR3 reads CASSPEGSETQYF. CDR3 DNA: TGTGCCAGCTCACCGGAGGGTTCCGAGACCCAGTACTTC.

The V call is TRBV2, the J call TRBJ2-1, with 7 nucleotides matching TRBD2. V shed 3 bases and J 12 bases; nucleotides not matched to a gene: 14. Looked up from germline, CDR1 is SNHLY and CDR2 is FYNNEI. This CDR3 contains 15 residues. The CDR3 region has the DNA TGTGCCAGCAGTGAGGAAGCGGGGCTCTCGGTAAGGCAGTTCTTC. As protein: CASSEEAGLSVRQFF. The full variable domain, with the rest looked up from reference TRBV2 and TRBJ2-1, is EPEVTQTPSHQVTQMGQEVILRCVPISNHLYFYWYRQILGQKVEFLVSFYNNEISEKSEIFDDQFSVERPDGSNFTLKIRSTKLEDSAMYFCASSEEAGLSVRQFFGPGTRLTVL.